This T cell receptor beta chain was found in a study of identical twins' blood T cells. Across the whole study: Around 51 million reads covered about 6 alpha-chain and about 6 beta-chain libraries.

TCRdb re-called the 5' RACE reads with MiXCR, one entry per CDR3 protein. The sample contains hundreds of thousands of distinct CDR3 sequences, roughly 28% of which appear only once. The V gene's germline CDR1 is ENHRY and CDR2 SYGVKD. The J segment lost 11 bases and the V segment lost 0 bases, leaving 7 bases of the junction unmatched. This CDR3 is built from 15 residues. This clonotype was counted only a few times. This clonotype originated in a woman aged 18 to 55 in good health. The rearrangement links TRBV10-3 to TRBJ2-1; the match to TRBD2 covers 10 bases. What was sequenced was PBMCs. CDR3 nucleotides: TGTGCCATCAGTGAGTCAGCGGGGGGGCCCCTTAAGCAGTTCTTC. Translation: CAISESAGGPLKQFF.